A single sample gave rise to the 30 T cell receptor beta chains below, sequenced in a study. One entry per CDR3 protein, called by TCRdb with MiXCR from the RT-PCR reads. The sample yields around 620 distinct CDR3 sequences, 38% seen once. The sequenced sample was memory CD4+ T cells from salivary gland. The receptors stem from a female donor with primary Sjogren's syndrome.

This clonotype was observed once. The chain has TRBV20-1 and TRBJ1-1; D call uncertain. The germline V gene has CDR1 DFQATT and CDR2 SNEGSKA (reference sequence). CDR3 length: 13 residues. The germline V and J ends were trimmed by 4 bases and 11 bases, with 20 bases remaining between them. CDR3: CSATLGGEVDAFF. Here the CDR3 DNA reads TGCAGTGCTACCCTGGGTGGGGAGGTGGACGCTTTCTTT.

The chain couples TRBV5-1 to TRBJ2-5; D not certain. Germline CDR1 and CDR2: SGHRS and YFSETQ. This CDR3 spans 14 amino acids. V lost 1 base and J lost 1, with 8 bases in between. The CDR3 DNA reads TGCGCCAGCAGCTTGACCAGTAGCCAAGAGACCCAGTACTTC. It specifies CASSLTSSQETQYF.

V usage is TRBV5-1 and J usage is TRBJ1-1; D is unresolved. Trimming pared 0 bases from V and 2 bases from J, leaving 8 bases between. Germline V gene data show CDR1 as SGHRS and CDR2 as YFSETQ. The length of the CDR3 is 14 residues. The CDR3: CASSLDRPNTEAFF. The DNA of the CDR3 is TGCGCCAGCAGCTTGGACAGACCCAACACTGAAGCTTTCTTT. Using reference TRBV5-1 and TRBJ1-1 for the parts outside the CDR3, the full variable domain is KAGVTQTPRYLIKTRGQQVTLSCSPISGHRSVSWYQQTPGQGLQFLFEYFSETQRNKGNFPGRFSGRQFSNSRSEMNVSTLELGDSALYLCASSLDRPNTEAFFGQGTRLTVV.

This clonotype appeared once. The V gene is TRBV18, the J gene TRBJ2-7, with D uncertain. CDR3 size: 12 residues. Between the trimmed V and J ends, which lost 1 base and 2 bases, there was a span of 3 bases. Germline V gene sequence: CDR1 KGHSH, CDR2 LQKENI. CDR3: CASSPQTYEQYF. DNA for the CDR3: TGTGCCAGCTCACCACAGACCTACGAGCAGTACTTC.

This clonotype rates as medium-sized. This rearrangement joins TRBV5-1 to TRBJ1-1; D is unclear. Germline CDR1 and CDR2: SGHRS and YFSETQ. The CDR3 spans 14 residues. Trimming removed 0 bases from V and 5 bases from J, with 11 bases in between. The CDR3 region is CASSLGPVGTEAFF. The CDR3 DNA reads as TGCGCCAGCAGCTTGGGGCCAGTAGGGACTGAAGCTTTCTTT.

This clonotype is large. The chain has TRBV7-9 and TRBJ2-3; 7 nucleotides align to TRBD1. CDR1 SEHNR and CDR2 FQNEAQ come from the germline V gene (reference sequence). This CDR3 contains 13 residues. Unmatched junction bases numbered 5, after V lost 5 bases and J lost 6 bases. The DNA of the CDR3 is TGTGCCAGCAGCAACAGGGGTGTGGATACGCAGTATTTT. Protein product: CASSNRGVDTQYF.

For this clonotype: A much larger clone differs from this one at a single base, so this may be a read error. The chain combines TRBV6-1 with TRBJ2-5, with a weak D call TRBD1 (5 bases). The CDR3 has 14 residues. CDR1 and CDR2 (germline): MNHNS, SASEGT. The CDR3: CVSMRQKIQETQYF. The DNA of the CDR3 is TGTGTCAGCATGCGACAGAAGATCCAAGAGACCCAGTACTTC.

This clonotype is judged large. This chain uses TRBV7-6 with TRBJ1-2, with TRBD1 matching 10 bases. The CDR3 has 17 amino acids. The V gene end was trimmed by 5 bases and the J gene end by 4 bases; junction bases not matched to a gene: 13. The V gene's germline CDR1 is SGHVS and CDR2 FNYEAQ. The CDR3 sequence is CASSLGQGVESGYGYTF. Written as DNA, the CDR3 is TGTGCCAGCAGCCTCGGACAGGGGGTGGAAAGCGGCTATGGCTACACCTTC.

This clonotype is labeled as medium-sized. V is TRBV5-1 and J is TRBJ2-1; tentative D call: TRBD1 (6 bases). The CDR3 runs 18 residues. V was trimmed by 1 base and J by 4 bases, leaving 21 bases between them. Germline V gives CDR1 SGHRS, CDR2 YFSETQ. CDR3 protein: CASSLFGLSTGIYNEQFF. The CDR3 coding sequence is TGCGCCAGCAGCTTGTTCGGGTTGTCGACAGGAATTTACAATGAGCAGTTCTTC.

Sample share makes this clonotype medium-sized. V is TRBV28 and J is TRBJ1-2; 11 nucleotides match TRBD1. Germline loops: CDR1 MDHEN, CDR2 SYDVKM. The CDR3 consists of 15 residues. V trimming: 7 bases; J trimming: 6 bases; junction bases outside the gene matches: 10. The DNA for the CDR3 is TGTGCCAGCAATGTCCCGGGACAGGGGGGCGATGGCTACACCTTC. Residues: CASNVPGQGGDGYTF.

This clonotype is labeled as hyperexpanded. The chain has TRBV10-2 and TRBJ2-3, with a tentative D call TRBD1 (5 bases). Trimming shortened V by 1 base and J by 2 bases, and 13 bases separated the two germline ends. Per the germline V gene, CDR1 is WSHSY and CDR2 is SAAADI. The CDR3 length is 16 residues. This CDR3 reads CASSEYRQGNTDTQYF. The CDR3 DNA sequence: TGCGCCAGCAGTGAGTATAGGCAGGGAAACACAGATACGCAGTATTTT.

About this clonotype: The CDR3 does not end in the conserved phenylalanine or tryptophan, so this is likely a read error. The DNA is omitted, as the CDR3 cannot be located on it reliably, and the CDR3 follows TCRdb's listing. This sequence joins TRBV12-3 or TRBV12-4 and TRBJ2-5; TRBD1, the table's D call, lacks a check against the DNA. 18 amino acids form the CDR3, both terminal residues included. CDR3 protein: CASSYRTGVTNYGYTFGS.

The V and J genes are TRBV2 and TRBJ2-5; D may be TRBD1 or TRBD2 (6 bases each). This CDR3 spans 15 amino acids. Germline CDR1 is SNHLY and CDR2 is FYNNEI. Between the trimmed V and J ends, which lost 7 bases and 3 bases, there was a span of 18 bases. CDR3 residues: CASTPDSGGEETQYF. CDR3 nucleotide sequence: TGTGCCAGCACCCCGGACAGCGGAGGGGAAGAGACCCAGTACTTC.

The chain combines TRBV7-2 with TRBJ2-2; no clear D. The length of the CDR3 is 13 residues. Germline CDR1 and CDR2: SGHTA and FQGNSA. Trimming pared 3 bases from V and 8 bases from J, leaving 10 bases between. CDR3 nucleotide sequence: TGTGCCAGCAGCTTTAGTGTGATAGGGGAGCTGTTTTTT. Translating gives CASSFSVIGELFF.

The chain is built from TRBV20-1 and TRBJ2-3; D unclear. Germline CDR1 is DFQATT and CDR2 is SNEGSKA (reference sequence). This CDR3 contains 23 residues. V lost 3 bases and J 0 bases, leaving 37 bases between the germline ends. The CDR3 DNA sequence: TGCAGTGCTAGGGCAGCACCGGTTTTTGTCCTGGGCCTCCAGGATGTGAGCACAGATACGCAGTATTTT. It encodes CSARAAPVFVLGLQDVSTDTQYF.

This clonotype was found a few times. In DNA, the CDR3 is TGTGCCAGCAGCTCCCCTAGAGAGACCCAGTACTTC. Its protein is CASSSPRETQYF. The chain joins TRBV7-2 to TRBJ2-5, with D unresolved. The V and J ends lost 4 bases and 4 bases respectively, with 7 bases between them. Germline CDR1 and CDR2: SGHTA and FQGNSA. This CDR3 comprises 12 residues.

In its sample, this clonotype is large. V is TRBV27 and J is TRBJ2-3; TRBD2 matches 13 bases. There are 21 residues in the CDR3. Germline V gene data show CDR1 as MNHEY and CDR2 as SMNVEV (reference sequence). V shed 4 bases and J 2 bases; nucleotides not matched to a gene: 18. The CDR3 is CASSSPKPYRLAGGYTDTQYF. The DNA for the CDR3 is TGTGCCAGCAGTTCCCCCAAACCTTATCGACTAGCGGGGGGATACACAGATACGCAGTATTTT.

V is TRBV20-1 and J is TRBJ2-3, with D tentatively TRBD2 (7 bases). This CDR3 contains 15 residues. CDR1 and CDR2 (germline): DFQATT, SNEGSKA (reference sequence). Between the trimmed V and J ends, which lost 4 bases and 4 bases, there was a span of 18 bases. The CDR3 here is CSATISRGAADTQYF. CDR3 nucleotides: TGCAGTGCTACTATCTCTCGGGGGGCCGCAGATACGCAGTATTTT.

This clonotype is medium-sized. The gene calls are TRBV19 and TRBJ1-4; 8 positions match TRBD1. The V gene's germline CDR1 is LNHDA and CDR2 SQIVND (reference sequence). The CDR3 has 15 amino acids. Losses at the gene ends were 5 bases for V and 4 bases for J; bases not matched to a gene: 6. CDR3 in DNA: TGTGCCAGTAGTGTCCGGGACAGGAATAATGAAAAACTGTTTTTT. Translating gives CASSVRDRNNEKLFF.

In its sample, this clonotype ranks as large. The V gene is TRBV12-3 or TRBV12-4, the J gene TRBJ2-7; 12 nucleotides align to TRBD2. The V segment lost 6 bases and the J segment 5 bases; nucleotides outside the gene matches: 8. The CDR3 is made up of 15 amino acids. As DNA, the CDR3 is TGTGCCAGCAGCAGAACCGGACTAGCGGGGCACGAGCAGTACTTC. Protein: CASSRTGLAGHEQYF.

By sample share, this clonotype is large. The chain is built from TRBV20-1 and TRBJ2-1, with 11 positions matching TRBD2. Germline CDR1 DFQATT, CDR2 SNEGSKA (reference sequence). The ends lost 4 bases at V and 4 bases at J; junction bases unmatched: 9. This CDR3 region has 16 residues. Written as DNA, the CDR3 is TGCAGTGCTACCCGGACCGGGACTAGCGGATACAATGAGCAGTTCTTC. Encoded protein: CSATRTGTSGYNEQFF.

The chain joins TRBV6-1 to TRBJ1-5, with 7 nucleotides matching TRBD1. This CDR3 region has 13 residues. Germline V gives CDR1 MNHNS, CDR2 SASEGT. The CDR3 is CVSSDDRDQPQHF. For the CDR3, the DNA is TGTGTTAGCAGTGATGACAGGGATCAGCCCCAGCATTTT.

This clonotype rates as medium-sized. CDR3 amino acids: CASSGGTMAETQYF. The CDR3 region has the DNA TGCGCCAGCAGCGGGGGGACAATGGCGGAGACCCAGTACTTC. The J gene is TRBJ2-5, the V gene TRBV5-1; D is possibly TRBD1 or TRBD2 (6 bases each). Germline V gene lookup returns CDR1 SGHRS and CDR2 YFSETQ. This CDR3 region has 14 residues. V was pared by 4 bases and J by 5 bases, with 15 bases between.

This clonotype is medium-sized. The chain couples TRBV5-1 to TRBJ1-1, with 8 bases that match TRBD1. With V trimmed by 3 bases and J by 4 bases, 5 bases remained unmatched. The CDR3 has 14 amino acids. Germline-derived CDR1 and CDR2 are SGHRS and YFSETQ. The CDR3 nucleotides are TGCGCCAGCAGCTCTGGACAGGGTTTCACTGAAGCTTTCTTT. Its translation: CASSSGQGFTEAFF.

In this sample, this clonotype is hyperexpanded (1% or more). The V call is TRBV7-3, the J call TRBJ2-3, with a weak D call TRBD2 (5 bases). CDR3 size: 13 residues. Trimming took 5 bases from V and 1 from J, leaving 7 bases between them. In germline, CDR1 is SGHTA, CDR2 FQGTGA. The DNA of the CDR3 is TGTGCCAGCAGCCCCGGGGGCACAGATACGCAGTATTTT. Translation: CASSPGGTDTQYF. Supplemented by reference TRBV7-3 and TRBJ2-3, the full variable domain reads GAGVSQTPSNKVTEKGKYVELRCDPISGHTALYWYRQSLGQGPEFLIYFQGTGAADDSGLPNDRFFAVRPEGSVSTLKIQRTERGDSAVYLCASSPGGTDTQYFGPGTRLTVL.

This sequence joins TRBV7-3 and TRBJ2-3; possible D gene TRBD2, 6 bases. V dropped 1 base and J dropped 3 bases, with 11 bases sitting between them. Germline values: CDR1 SGHTA, CDR2 FQGTGA. The CDR3 loop spans 15 amino acids. The CDR3 DNA reads as TGTGCCAGCAGCTTAAACTTGGGGAGGACAGATACGCAGTATTTT. Its protein product is CASSLNLGRTDTQYF.

This clonotype has a single count. V gene TRBV7-2 combines with J gene TRBJ2-5; 7 positions agree with TRBD1. The germline V gene has CDR1 SGHTA and CDR2 FQGNSA. The CDR3 is 13 amino acids. With V trimmed by 5 bases and J by 5 bases, 5 bases remained unmatched. The CDR3 region is CASSKTGVETQYF. The CDR3 nucleotides read TGTGCCAGCAGCAAAACAGGGGTGGAGACCCAGTACTTC. The full variable domain, with the rest looked up from reference TRBV7-2 and TRBJ2-5, is GAGVSQSPSNKVTEKGKDVELRCDPISGHTALYWYRQSLGQGLEFLIYFQGNSAPDKSGLPSDRFSAERTGGSVSTLTIQRTQQEDSAVYLCASSKTGVETQYFGPGTRLLVL.

This clonotype is labeled as large. CDR3 region: CASSPPSGAHTDTQYF. The CDR3 region has the DNA TGTGCCAGCTCACCACCCAGCGGGGCCCACACAGATACGCAGTATTTT. This chain uses TRBV18 with TRBJ2-3; 7 nucleotides line up with TRBD2. Germline lookup yields CDR1 KGHSH and CDR2 LQKENI. There are 16 residues in the CDR3. Germline trimming cut 0 bases from V and 2 bases from J; bases unmatched to any gene: 5.

This CDR3 reads CASSLDRLAGELFF. The CDR3 DNA reads as TGTGCCAGCAGCTTAGATAGGTTGGCTGGGGAGCTGTTTTTT. The V gene is TRBV7-3, the J gene TRBJ2-2; D not certain. The germline V and J ends were trimmed by 2 bases and 8 bases, with 12 bases remaining between them. The CDR3 is 14 residues long. Germline V gene lookup returns CDR1 SGHTA and CDR2 FQGTGA.

On this clonotype: This likely comes from a read error, as the CDR3 has no conserved phenylalanine or tryptophan at its end. The limits of the CDR3 on the DNA are not certain, so only TCRdb's listed CDR3 is given. The V and J genes are TRBV5-1 and TRBJ2-2; the table assigns TRBD2, which was not confirmed against the DNA. From germline, CDR1 is SGHRS and CDR2 YFSETQ. The CDR3 is 15 residues long, ends included. The CDR3 here is CASSLVVGNTGELLC.